Listed below are T cell receptor beta chains from one sample, sequenced in a study of cytomegalovirus exposure and HLA in healthy donors. Here immunoSEQ multiplex PCR was the method, and the copy in TCRdb shows in-frame clones only, minus some. The sample yields around 130,000 clones, over 80% seen once. The sample comprised PBMCs. The source of these receptors is a boy aged 5-17 years in good health and CMV-seronegative. The CDR3 runs from the conserved cysteine through the conserved F or W. A D gene is named only where the DNA matches it firmly. Clone size, where shown, is once, few, many, or a class for clones that have expanded.

V: TRBV7-8
size: .
D: TRBD2
J: TRBJ2-1
length: 15
DNA: TGTGCCAGCAGTCCTAAGCGGGAATTTCTCAATGAGCAGTTCTTC
CDR3: CASSPKREFLNEQFF

V: TRBV4-2
size: .
D: TRBD2
J: TRBJ2-3
length: 17
DNA: TGTGCCAGCAGCCAAGAGGGACTAGCCGACGGCACAGATACGCAGTATTTT
CDR3: CASSQEGLADGTDTQYF

V: TRBV7-2
size: .
D: TRBD1
J: TRBJ1-1
length: 14
DNA: TGTGCCAGCTCTTCAAACAGGGGGAACACTGAAGCTTTCTTT
CDR3: CASSSNRGNTEAFF

V: TRBV30
size: .
D: .
J: TRBJ2-1
length: 13
DNA: TGTGCCTGGAGTGTAGGCCTAGCGAATGAGCAGTTCTTC
CDR3: CAWSVGLANEQFF

V: TRBV7-9
size: .
D: TRBD1
J: TRBJ2-2
length: 15
DNA: TGTGCCAGCAGCTCCCGGGACAGCTACACCGGGGAGCTGTTTTTT
CDR3: CASSSRDSYTGELFF

V: TRBV5-1
size: .
D: .
J: TRBJ1-6
length: 16
DNA: TGCGCCAGCAGCTTGAGTGGACAGATAAATAATTCACCCCTCCACTTT
CDR3: CASSLSGQINNSPLHF

V: TRBV27
size: once
D: .
J: TRBJ2-2
length: 14
DNA: TGTGCCAGCAGTCCCGGACTTAACACCGGGGAGCTGTTTTTT
CDR3: CASSPGLNTGELFF

V: TRBV5-4
size: .
D: .
J: TRBJ1-1
length: 13
DNA: TGTGCCAGCAGCCTAACAGGATACACTGAAGCTTTCTTT
CDR3: CASSLTGYTEAFF

V: TRBV5-1
size: .
D: TRBD2
J: TRBJ2-7
length: 14
DNA: TGCGCCAGCACGGAGCTAGCGGGTTCCTACGAGCAGTACTTC
CDR3: CASTELAGSYEQYF

V: TRBV4-2
size: few
D: .
J: TRBJ2-3
length: 14
DNA: TGTGCCAGCAGCCTGCGACTAGGCCCAGATACGCAGTATTTT
CDR3: CASSLRLGPDTQYF

V: TRBV4-3
size: .
D: .
J: TRBJ2-4
length: 18
DNA: TGCGCCAGCAGCCAAGAAGGAGGCCGTACGCTAGCCAAAAACATTCAGTACTTC
CDR3: CASSQEGGRTLAKNIQYF

V: TRBV13
size: .
D: TRBD1
J: TRBJ2-3
length: 13
DNA: TGTGCCAGCAGACGCAGGGGGCAGGATACGCAGTATTTT
CDR3: CASRRRGQDTQYF

V: TRBV18
size: few
D: .
J: TRBJ2-3
length: 16
DNA: TGTGCCAGCTCGCTGACTACCCCCCAAGTGTCAGATACGCAGTATTTT
CDR3: CASSLTTPQVSDTQYF

V: TRBV14
size: .
D: TRBD2
J: TRBJ2-3
length: 16
DNA: TGTGCCAGCAGCCTAACACTAGCGGGAGAAACACATACGCAGTATTTT
CDR3: CASSLTLAGETHTQYF

V: TRBV18
size: once
D: .
J: TRBJ2-3
length: 14
DNA: TGTGCCAGCTCACCACCGGCATGGACAGATACGCAGTATTTT
CDR3: CASSPPAWTDTQYF

V: TRBV5-1
size: .
D: .
J: TRBJ2-5
length: 15
DNA: TGCGCCAGCAGCACTCCCTCTTCGGTTGATAAGACCCAGTACTTC
CDR3: CASSTPSSVDKTQYF

V: TRBV30
size: .
D: TRBD2
J: TRBJ2-7
length: 12
DNA: TGTGCCTGGAGTGTAGCGGGGACCGAGCAGTACTTC
CDR3: CAWSVAGTEQYF

V: TRBV6-1
size: once
D: .
J: TRBJ2-3
length: 13
DNA: TGTGCCAGCAGCCCTACTATCTCAGATACGCAGTATTTT
CDR3: CASSPTISDTQYF

V: TRBV4-2
size: .
D: TRBD1
J: TRBJ2-2
length: 16
DNA: TGTGCCAGCAGCCCCTTCTCGACAGGGAGCACCGGGGAGCTGTTTTTT
CDR3: CASSPFSTGSTGELFF

V: TRBV2
size: .
D: .
J: TRBJ1-3
length: 15
DNA: TGTGCCAGTGAATCGCAGGCATTGTCTGGAAACACCATATATTTT
CDR3: CASESQALSGNTIYF

V: TRBV6-1
size: .
D: .
J: TRBJ2-7
length: 15
DNA: TGTGCCAGCTTCCTGACCGGGACACCTACCTACGAGCAGTACTTC
CDR3: CASFLTGTPTYEQYF

V: TRBV29-1
size: .
D: TRBD2
J: TRBJ2-7
length: 16
DNA: TGCAGCGTTGTCTGGCTAGCGGGAGGTTGGAACTACGAGCAGTACTTC
CDR3: CSVVWLAGGWNYEQYF

V: TRBV29-1
size: .
D: .
J: TRBJ1-1
length: 15
DNA: TGCAGCGTCAACCCCTTCGGGGGGGCGTCCACTGAAGCTTTCTTT
CDR3: CSVNPFGGASTEAFF

V: TRBV7-9
size: .
D: TRBD2
J: TRBJ2-2
length: 15
DNA: TGTGCCAGCAGCTCCATAGCGGGAGTTCTCGGGGAGCTGTTTTTT
CDR3: CASSSIAGVLGELFF

V: TRBV7-2
size: .
D: TRBD2
J: TRBJ2-4
length: 16
DNA: TGTGCCAGCAGCTTAGAAGGCAGCGGGACGAAAAACATTCAGTACTTC
CDR3: CASSLEGSGTKNIQYF

V: TRBV7-9
size: .
D: TRBD2
J: TRBJ2-7
length: 13
DNA: TGTGCCAGCAGCCGACTAGCGTCCTACGAGCAGTACTTC
CDR3: CASSRLASYEQYF

V: TRBV6-5
size: .
D: .
J: TRBJ1-2
length: 16
DNA: TGTGCCAGCAGTTCCCTCGGGAGGGAGCCCCACTATGGCTACACCTTC
CDR3: CASSSLGREPHYGYTF

V: TRBV9
size: once
D: TRBD1
J: TRBJ1-2
length: 14
DNA: TGTGCCAGCAGCGTAGGACAGGGGTCATATGGCTACACCTTC
CDR3: CASSVGQGSYGYTF

V: TRBV4-2
size: .
D: TRBD1
J: TRBJ2-7
length: 19
DNA: TGTGCCAGCAGCCAACAGGGACAGGGGGCGTTACTAGCGAGGCACGAGCAGTACTTC
CDR3: CASSQQGQGALLARHEQYF

V: TRBV4-3
size: few
D: .
J: TRBJ2-7
length: 13
DNA: TGCGCCAGCAGCCTCGAGAGCTCCTACGAGCAGTACTTC
CDR3: CASSLESSYEQYF

V: TRBV13
size: .
D: .
J: TRBJ2-3
length: 15
DNA: TGTGCCAGCAGCTTAGCGGTCTCTAGCACAGATACGCAGTATTTT
CDR3: CASSLAVSSTDTQYF